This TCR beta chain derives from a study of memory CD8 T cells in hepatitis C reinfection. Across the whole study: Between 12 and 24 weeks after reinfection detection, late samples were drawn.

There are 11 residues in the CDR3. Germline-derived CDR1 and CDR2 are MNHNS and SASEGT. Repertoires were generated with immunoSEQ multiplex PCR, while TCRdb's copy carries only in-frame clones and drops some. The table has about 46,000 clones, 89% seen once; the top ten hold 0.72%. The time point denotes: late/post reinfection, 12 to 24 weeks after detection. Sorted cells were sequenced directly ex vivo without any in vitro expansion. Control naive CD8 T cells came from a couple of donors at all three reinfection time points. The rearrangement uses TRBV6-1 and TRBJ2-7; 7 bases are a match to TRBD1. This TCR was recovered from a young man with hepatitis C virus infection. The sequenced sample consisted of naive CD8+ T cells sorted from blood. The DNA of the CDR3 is TGTGGAATCGGACAGGTTTACGAGCAGTACTTC. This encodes CGIGQVYEQYF.